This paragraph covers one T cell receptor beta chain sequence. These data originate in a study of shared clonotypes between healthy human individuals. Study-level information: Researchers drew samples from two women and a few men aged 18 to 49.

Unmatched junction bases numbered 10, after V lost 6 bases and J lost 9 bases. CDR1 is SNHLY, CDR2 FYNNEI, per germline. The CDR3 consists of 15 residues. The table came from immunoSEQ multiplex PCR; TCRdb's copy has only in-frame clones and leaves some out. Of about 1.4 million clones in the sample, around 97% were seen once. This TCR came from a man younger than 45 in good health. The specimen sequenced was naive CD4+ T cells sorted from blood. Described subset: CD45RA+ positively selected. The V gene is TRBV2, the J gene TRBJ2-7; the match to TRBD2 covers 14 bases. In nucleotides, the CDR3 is TGTGCCAGCAGGCCCGGGACTAGCGGGAGTGGAAGGCAGTACTTC. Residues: CASRPGTSGSGRQYF.